The 22 T cell receptor beta chains below come from one sample, sequenced in a study of T cells in Graves' hyperthyroidism and ophthalmopathy. The TCR beta CDR3 regions underwent amplification using RNA transcripts as the source. HTBI primers were used for first-round RT-PCR of the TCR CDR3. Each CDR3 protein is one row after TCRdb ran MiXCR on the multiplex PCR reads. The sample carries hundreds of thousands of distinct CDR3 sequences, roughly 14% recorded once. Sample: blood. Source of these receptors: a woman aged 40 to 50 with Graves' ophthalmopathy.

The rearrangement links TRBV3-1 to TRBJ2-5; D is uncertain. Germline V lookup: CDR1 LGHDT, CDR2 YNNKEL (reference sequence). Deletions cut 7 bases from V and 3 bases from J, with 12 bases between. This CDR3 comprises 13 residues. In DNA form, the CDR3 reads TGTGCCAGCACCACGGGCCCCAAAGAGACCCAGTACTTC. Encoded protein: CASTTGPKETQYF.

This clonotype was seen a few times. The chain joins TRBV6-4 to TRBJ2-2, with a possible D match to TRBD1 (6 bases). V lost 0 bases, J lost 2 bases, and 16 bases lay in between. Per the germline V gene, CDR1 is MRHNA and CDR2 is SNTAGT. This CDR3 contains 18 residues. This CDR3 reads CASSDSKYRVKNTGELFF. The DNA for the CDR3 is TGTGCCAGCAGTGACTCCAAATACAGGGTAAAAAACACCGGGGAGCTGTTTTTT.

The rearrangement uses TRBV6-1 and TRBJ1-5, with a weak D call TRBD1 (5 bases). With 5 bases removed from V and 10 bases from J, the gap between germline ends came to 21 bases. The CDR3 totals 15 residues. Germline V lookup: CDR1 MNHNS, CDR2 SASEGT. CDR3 residues: CASSTSGTVPGPQHF. The CDR3 DNA sequence: TGTGCCAGCAGTACCTCCGGGACGGTCCCTGGACCCCAGCATTTT.

The chain couples TRBV7-3 to TRBJ2-2, with 9 bases lining up with TRBD2. This CDR3 is built from 16 residues. CDR1 and CDR2 (germline): SGHTA, FQGTGA. With 8 bases clipped from V and 1 base from J, the junction kept 8 bases outside the gene matches. As DNA, the CDR3 is TGTGCCAGCTCGAGGGGCGGGAGGGAGAACACCGGGGAGCTGTTTTTT. Translating it yields CASSRGGRENTGELFF.

V and J are TRBV6-2 or TRBV6-3 and TRBJ2-5; 8 nucleotides line up with TRBD2. CDR1 and CDR2 from the germline V gene are MNHEY and SVGEGT. CDR3 size: 18 residues. Unmatched junction bases numbered 13, after V lost 0 bases and J lost 4 bases. The CDR3 region is CASSYSGLVGGSGETQYF. In DNA, the CDR3 is TGTGCCAGCAGTTACTCGGGACTAGTCGGGGGTTCGGGAGAGACCCAGTACTTC.

This clonotype was counted at least ten times. The genes are TRBV20-1 and TRBJ2-7; 9 bases fit TRBD2. The trim removed 6 bases at V and 3 bases at J, leaving 6 bases unmatched. The CDR3 length is 13 residues. Looked up from germline, CDR1 is DFQATT and CDR2 is SNEGSKA (reference sequence). The DNA of the CDR3 is TGCAGTGCGACTAGCGGAGGGGTCTACGAGCAGTACTTC. Translation gives CSATSGGVYEQYF.

This clonotype came up many times. V is TRBV28 and J is TRBJ2-3; D may be TRBD1 (5 bases). Germline V gene data show CDR1 as MDHEN and CDR2 as SYDVKM. The CDR3 is made up of 16 amino acids. V lost 6 bases and J 7 bases, leaving 23 bases between the germline ends. The CDR3 DNA follows: TGTGCCAGCAGCCTGGCATTGGGGCCCCTTTCGAATACGCAGTATTTT. Protein: CASSLALGPLSNTQYF. Combining the CDR3 with reference TRBV28 and TRBJ2-3 gives the whole variable domain DVKVTQSSRYLVKRTGEKVFLECVQDMDHENMFWYRQDPGLGLRLIYFSYDVKMKEKGDIPEGYSVSREKKERFSLILESASTNQTSMYLCASSLALGPLSNTQYFGPGTRLTVL.

The gene calls are TRBV29-1 and TRBJ2-7; the D call may be TRBD1 or TRBD2 (6 bases each). CDR3 length equals 14 residues. The V gene's germline CDR1 is SQVTM and CDR2 ANQGSEA. V lost 4 bases to trimming and J lost 0 bases, with 13 bases between them. In nucleotides, the CDR3 is TGCAGCGTTGTGATCAGGGGACTCTCCTACGAGCAGTACTTC. Translation gives CSVVIRGLSYEQYF.

This clonotype occurred many times. The CDR3 DNA sequence: TGTGCCAGCAGCCAGGACACCTCCTACGAGCAGTACTTC. Encoded protein: CASSQDTSYEQYF. This chain uses TRBV7-6 with TRBJ2-7, with D possibly matching TRBD1 (5 bases). Germline V gene data show CDR1 as SGHVS and CDR2 as FNYEAQ. The CDR3 loop spans 13 amino acids. Trimming cost V 5 bases and J 0 bases, with 8 bases left between them.

This clonotype was counted ten times or more. The V call is TRBV19, the J call TRBJ1-3; D is uncertain. In germline, CDR1 is LNHDA, CDR2 SQIVND (reference sequence). The CDR3 sequence is 14 residues long. Trimming left V 3 bases short and J 2 bases short, with 8 bases between. The CDR3 spells CASSIKAAGNTIYF. The CDR3 DNA follows: TGTGCCAGTAGTATCAAAGCCGCTGGAAACACCATATATTTT.

Many counts were recorded for this clonotype. The chain carries TRBV28 and TRBJ2-2; 15 bases fit TRBD2. V trimming: 5 bases; J trimming: 2 bases; junction bases outside the gene matches: 6. Per the germline V gene, CDR1 is MDHEN and CDR2 is SYDVKM. There are 18 residues in the CDR3. As DNA, the CDR3 is TGTGCCAGCAGTCCCAGGACTAGCGGGAGGGTTAACACCGGGGAGCTGTTTTTT. Translating gives CASSPRTSGRVNTGELFF.

In this sample, this clonotype turned up many times. The V gene is TRBV30, the J gene TRBJ1-2; unclear D gene. From germline, CDR1 is GTSNPN and CDR2 SVGIG (reference sequence). V lost 2 bases, J lost 3 bases, and 13 bases lay in between. The CDR3 covers 14 residues. CDR3 loop: CAWSIGDEDYGYTF. The DNA of the CDR3 is TGTGCCTGGAGTATTGGGGATGAGGACTATGGCTACACCTTC.

V is TRBV28 and J is TRBJ2-7, with D perhaps TRBD1 or TRBD2 (5 bases each). The CDR3 runs 11 residues. Trimming took off 6 bases at V and 12 bases at J, with 15 bases between the two ends. Germline V gene lookup returns CDR1 MDHEN and CDR2 SYDVKM. This CDR3 reads CASSYNGGLYF. CDR3 DNA: TGTGCCAGCAGCTACAATGGGGGTCTGTACTTC.

This clonotype was counted ten times or more. The V call is TRBV2, the J call TRBJ2-3, with D unclear. V lost 7 bases and J lost 6, with 14 bases in between. This CDR3 has 13 amino acids. CDR1 and CDR2 (germline): SNHLY, FYNNEI. In DNA form, the CDR3 reads TGTGCCAGCAACGCGGCGGAGCTTGATACGCAGTATTTT. Translated, it gives CASNAAELDTQYF.

This CDR3 reads CASSSTDGTQPQHF. The CDR3 nucleotides read TGTGCCAGCAGTTCGACAGACGGCACTCAGCCCCAGCATTTT. The V and J genes are TRBV27 and TRBJ1-5; possible D gene TRBD1, 5 bases. CDR3 length equals 14 residues. The germline V gene encodes CDR1 MNHEY and CDR2 SMNVEV (reference sequence). Trimming removed 4 bases at V and 6 bases at J, with 13 bases between.

The rearrangement uses TRBV6-1 and TRBJ1-1; 7 bases match TRBD1. CDR1 is MNHNS and CDR2 is SASEGT in the germline V gene. The length of the CDR3 is 13 residues. V was pared by 4 bases and J by 7 bases, with 6 bases of the junction left unmatched. The CDR3 sequence: CASSAGQPGEAFF. The CDR3 DNA reads as TGTGCCAGCAGTGCGGGACAGCCCGGTGAAGCTTTCTTT.

This clonotype was seen a handful of times. The chain carries TRBV9 and TRBJ2-2; 7 bases are shared with TRBD2. The CDR3 sequence is 17 residues long. Germline values: CDR1 SGDLS, CDR2 YYNGEE. V lost 0 bases to trimming and J lost 6 bases; unmatched junction nucleotides: 11. CDR3 amino acids: CASSVVSAGAGPGELFF. The DNA of the CDR3 is TGTGCCAGCAGCGTAGTCTCCGCGGGAGCCGGGCCCGGGGAGCTGTTTTTT.

This clonotype was recorded many times. This chain uses TRBV28 with TRBJ1-1; the match to TRBD1 covers 8 bases. Losses at the gene ends were 2 bases for V and 4 bases for J; bases not matched to a gene: 6. Germline assignment: CDR1 MDHEN and CDR2 SYDVKM. This CDR3 has 15 amino acids. The CDR3 protein is CASSLLGQGGTEAFF. CDR3 sequence (DNA): TGTGCCAGCAGTTTACTCGGACAGGGAGGCACTGAAGCTTTCTTT. The full variable domain, its missing parts supplied by reference TRBV28 and TRBJ1-1, is DVKVTQSSRYLVKRTGEKVFLECVQDMDHENMFWYRQDPGLGLRLIYFSYDVKMKEKGDIPEGYSVSREKKERFSLILESASTNQTSMYLCASSLLGQGGTEAFFGQGTRLTVV.

In its sample, this clonotype was seen a few times. Germline is not matched at one junction end, which may reflect a read error. The chain links TRBV5-1 to TRBJ2-5; the D is unclear. The germline gives CDR1 SGHRS, CDR2 YFSETQ. This CDR3 is built from 14 residues. DNA for the CDR3: TGCGCCAACAGCCCCCGGTCGATCCAAGAGACCCAGTACTTC. Translation: CANSPRSIQETQYF.

This clonotype showed up many times. The chain is built from TRBV19 and TRBJ2-2; a possible D gene is TRBD1 (6 bases). V lost 7 bases and J lost 4, with 13 bases in between. Germline-derived CDR1 and CDR2 are LNHDA and SQIVND (reference sequence). The CDR3 extends over 14 amino acids. The CDR3 reads CASKRTVGTGELFF. The CDR3 nucleotides read TGTGCCAGTAAGAGGACAGTGGGCACCGGGGAGCTGTTTTTT.

There are many counts of this clonotype. V usage is TRBV5-1 and J usage is TRBJ2-6; possibly TRBD2 for D (5 bases). The CDR3 is made up of 19 amino acids. Germline V CDR1 and CDR2: SGHRS, YFSETQ. V dropped 2 bases and J dropped 0 bases, with 18 bases sitting between them. The CDR3 bases are TGCGCCAGCAGCTTCTCGCTGCCCGGGGATTTCTCTGGGGCCAACGTCCTGACTTTC. Its translation: CASSFSLPGDFSGANVLTF.

This clonotype was observed a handful of times. A much larger clone differs by one base, so this may be a read error. CDR3 region: CATSRDNIDGEQYF. In nucleotides, the CDR3 is TGTGCCACCAGCAGAGATAATATCGACGGCGAGCAGTACTTC. The V call is TRBV15, the J call TRBJ2-7; D remains unclear. Germline loops: CDR1 LNHNV, CDR2 YYDKDF (reference sequence). Trimming stripped 0 bases from V and 6 bases from J, with 12 bases between. This CDR3 comprises 14 residues. Full variable domain (rest looked up from reference TRBV15 and TRBJ2-7): DAMVIQNPRYQVTQFGKPVTLSCSQTLNHNVMYWYQQKSSQAPKLLFHYYDKDFNNEADTPDNFQSRRPNTSFCFLDIRSPGLGDTAMYLCATSRDNIDGEQYFGPGTRLTVT.